The present entry profiles one TCR beta chain with its context. This clonotype was seen many times. Its antigen target is currently unknown. Base-call qualities are not available, and no considerably larger clone is one nucleotide away. The library was built by means of PCR. The instrument given in TCRdb is Illumina HiSeq 2500. TCR libraries were prepared with molecular barcoding, using unique molecular identifiers to normalize TCRbeta repertoire quantification. The public sequencing data were trimmed at Q25 with fastp and processed into clonotypes with MiXCR by TCRdb, which kept only in-frame beta chains. Rows with a matching CDR3 protein are joined into one entry that keeps the most common DNA and genes. This sample gives 350,000 to 500,000 distinct CDR3 sequences in total; roughly two fifths of them show up just once. Jointly, the top ten make up around a quarter of the sample. The data stem from a study of T-cell reconstitution after alpha-beta-depleted transplantation in children (dated by TCRdb to the mid-2010s). About the study as a whole: The study quantitatively tracked T-cell immune reconstitution after TCRalphabeta/CD19-depleted allogeneic hematopoietic cell transplantation in children using TCR repertoire profiling. Results the study describes overall, beyond this receptor: The apparently early recovery of alphabetaT-cell counts about two months after transplant reportedly depended on only several hundred rapidly expanded clones that came from non-depleted graft cells. In some patients, the high TCRbeta diversity seen at day 60 was put down to recipient T cells and intrathymic progenitors that had survived conditioning. Over subsequent months, a decline in hyperexpanded clone frequencies was noted, and after one year, T-cell counts and TCRbeta diversity were mostly ascribed to newly produced T cells.

The treatment or condition label corresponds to: allogeneic hematopoietic cell transplantation with graft depleted of TCRalphabeta T cells and CD19 B cells. Transplant recipients were children who received TCRalphabeta/CD19-depleted allogeneic hematopoietic cell grafts. V is cut back by 8 bases and J by 2 bases, with 11 bases in the junction unmatched. The CDR3, from cysteine to phenylalanine, totals 17 residues. Of all the DNA, just the CDR3 is kept, 51 bases in frame from base 1. The germline V gene provides CDR1 MDHEN and CDR2 SYDVKM. The sequence derives from a girl between 2 and 10 years old with aplastic anemia, due to receive a stem cell transplant. The sequencing used PBMCs, collected before TCRalphabeta/CD19-depleted stem cell transplant. The chain was built from TRBV28 and TRBJ2-1; 11 bases in between match TRBD2. The nucleotide sequence is given as TGTGCCAGCTCCCGCGGTAGCGGGAGGGCCGCCTACAATGAGCAGTTCTTC. Translated, it reads CASSRGSGRAAYNEQFF.